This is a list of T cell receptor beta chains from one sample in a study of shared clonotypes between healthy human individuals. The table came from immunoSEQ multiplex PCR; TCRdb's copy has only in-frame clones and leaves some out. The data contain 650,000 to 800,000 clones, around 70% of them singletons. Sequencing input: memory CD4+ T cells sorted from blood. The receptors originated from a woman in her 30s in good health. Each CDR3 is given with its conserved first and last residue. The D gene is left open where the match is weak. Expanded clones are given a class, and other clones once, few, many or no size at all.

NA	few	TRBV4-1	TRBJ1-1	CASSHKLAGSNTEAFF	TGCGCCAGCAGCCATAAGTTAGCGGGCTCCAACACTGAAGCTTTCTTT
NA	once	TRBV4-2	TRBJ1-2	CASSREGGYDRSYGYTF	TGTGCCAGCAGCCGAGAAGGTGGATATGACAGGAGTTATGGCTACACCTTC
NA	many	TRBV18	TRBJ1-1	CASSLNGQSEAFF	TGTGCCAGCTCACTCAACGGTCAGTCTGAAGCTTTCTTT
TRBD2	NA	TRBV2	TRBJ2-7	CASSVGSSGTYEQYF	TGTGCCAGCAGTGTCGGCTCTAGCGGAACCTACGAGCAGTACTTC
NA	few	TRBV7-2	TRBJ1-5	CASSSTGTVNQPQHF	TGTGCCAGCAGCTCCACCGGGACGGTCAATCAGCCCCAGCATTTT
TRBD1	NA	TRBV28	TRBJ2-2	CASTQNRGATNTGELFF	TGTGCCAGCACCCAGAACAGGGGCGCTACGAACACCGGGGAGCTGTTTTTT
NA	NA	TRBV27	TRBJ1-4	CASSKARVRANEKLFF	TGTGCCAGCAGTAAAGCCAGGGTTCGTGCTAATGAAAAACTGTTTTTT
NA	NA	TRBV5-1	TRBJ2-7	CASSWVGGREQYF	TGCGCCAGCAGCTGGGTTGGCGGTCGGGAGCAGTACTTC
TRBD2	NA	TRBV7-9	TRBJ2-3	CASSTLLAGGIDTQYF	TGTGCCAGCAGCACCCTTCTAGCGGGAGGAATAGATACGCAGTATTTT
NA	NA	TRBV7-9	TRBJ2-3	CASSFRSPQNTQYF	TGTGCCAGCAGCTTTCGGAGCCCTCAAAATACGCAGTATTTT
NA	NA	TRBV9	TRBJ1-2	CASSGAPPNYGYTF	TGTGCCAGCAGCGGGGCGCCGCCTAACTATGGCTACACCTTC
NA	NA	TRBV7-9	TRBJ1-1	CASTLQGENTEAFF	TGTGCCAGCACCTTACAGGGTGAGAACACTGAAGCTTTCTTT
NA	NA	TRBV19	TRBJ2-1	CASRSSALSSYNEQFF	TGTGCCAGTAGGTCTAGCGCTCTTAGCTCCTACAATGAGCAGTTCTTC
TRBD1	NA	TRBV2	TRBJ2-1	CASTRDRGAYNEQFF	TGTGCCAGCACCCGGGACAGGGGGGCCTACAATGAGCAGTTCTTC
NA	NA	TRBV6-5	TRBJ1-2	CASSQGNYGYTF	TGTGCCAGCAGCCAGGGGAACTATGGCTACACCTTC
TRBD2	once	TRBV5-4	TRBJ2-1	CASSMGLAAMGDEQFF	TGTGCCAGCAGCATGGGACTAGCGGCCATGGGGGATGAGCAGTTCTTC
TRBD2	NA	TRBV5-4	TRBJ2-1	CASRVELAGVYNEQFF	TGTGCCAGCAGGGTAGAACTAGCGGGAGTTTACAATGAGCAGTTCTTC
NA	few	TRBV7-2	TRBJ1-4	CASSTDSSTNEKLFF	TGTGCCAGCAGCACGGACAGCTCAACTAATGAAAAACTGTTTTTT
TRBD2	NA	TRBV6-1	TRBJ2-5	CASRGGTSGQETQYF	TGTGCCAGCCGAGGCGGGACTAGCGGGCAAGAGACCCAGTACTTC
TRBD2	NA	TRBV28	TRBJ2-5	CATREGNFETQYF	TGTGCCACACGGGAGGGGAATTTTGAGACCCAGTACTTC
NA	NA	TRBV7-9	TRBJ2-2	CASSSGSYTGELFF	TGTGCCAGCAGCTCGGGAAGCTACACCGGGGAGCTGTTTTTT
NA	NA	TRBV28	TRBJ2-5	CASRDWETQYF	TGTGCCAGCAGAGATTGGGAGACCCAGTACTTC
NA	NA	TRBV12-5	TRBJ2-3	CASGPGWGTDTQYF	TGTGCTAGTGGTCCGGGCTGGGGCACAGATACGCAGTATTTT
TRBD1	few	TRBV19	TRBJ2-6	CASSSWTGASGANVLTF	TGTGCCAGTAGTTCCTGGACAGGGGCATCTGGGGCCAACGTCCTGACTTTC
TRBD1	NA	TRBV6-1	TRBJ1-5	CASSPTGGSSQPQHF	TGTGCCAGCAGTCCGACAGGGGGCTCCAGTCAGCCCCAGCATTTT
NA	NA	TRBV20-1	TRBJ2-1	CSEGRYEQFF	TGCAGTGAGGGGCGGTATGAGCAGTTCTTC
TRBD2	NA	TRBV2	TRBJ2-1	CASMVAGLYNEQFF	TGTGCAAGCATGGTAGCGGGGTTGTACAATGAGCAGTTCTTC
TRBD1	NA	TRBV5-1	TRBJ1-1	CASSFTGDTEAFF	TGCGCCAGCAGCTTCACAGGGGATACTGAAGCTTTCTTT
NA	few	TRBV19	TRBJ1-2	CASSLRHGFYGYTF	TGTGCCAGTAGCCTTCGACATGGGTTCTATGGCTACACCTTC
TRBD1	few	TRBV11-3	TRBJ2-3	CASSSGGGGDTQYF	TGTGCCAGCAGCTCAGGGGGTGGGGGAGATACGCAGTATTTT
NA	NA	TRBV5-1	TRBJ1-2	CASSFSGAGVYGYTF	TGCGCCAGCAGCTTCTCGGGGGCCGGGGTCTATGGCTACACCTTC
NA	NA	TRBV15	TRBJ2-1	CATSRHVDQYNEQFF	TGTGCCACCAGCAGACACGTCGACCAGTACAATGAGCAGTTCTTC
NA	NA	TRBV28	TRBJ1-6	CASSSQRTPLHF	TGTGCCAGCAGTTCCCAGAGAACACCCCTCCACTTT
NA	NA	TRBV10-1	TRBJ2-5	CASSTTPEDQETQYF	TGCGCCAGCTCCACGACACCGGAGGACCAAGAGACCCAGTACTTC
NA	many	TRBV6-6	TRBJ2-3	CASSKRGGATDTQYF	TGTGCCAGCAGCAAGCGAGGGGGAGCCACAGATACGCAGTATTTT
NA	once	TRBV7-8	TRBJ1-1	CASSKRGESAEAFF	TGTGCCAGCAGCAAACGAGGGGAAAGCGCTGAAGCTTTCTTT
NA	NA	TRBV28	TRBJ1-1	CASSLVLGNTEAFF	TGTGCCAGCAGTTTAGTCCTGGGGAACACTGAAGCTTTCTTT
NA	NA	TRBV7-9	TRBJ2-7	CASSFSPPYEQYF	TGTGCCAGCAGCTTTAGCCCCCCTTACGAGCAGTACTTC
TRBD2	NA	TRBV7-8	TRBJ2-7	CASSLASGSPYEQYF	TGTGCCAGCAGCCTCGCAAGCGGGAGCCCCTACGAGCAGTACTTC
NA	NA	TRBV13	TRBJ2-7	CASSLYSAVLDEQYF	TGTGCCAGCAGCTTATATAGTGCAGTCCTCGACGAGCAGTACTTC
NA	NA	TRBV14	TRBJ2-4	CASNGVRPIQYF	TGTGCCAGCAACGGCGTGCGCCCCATTCAGTACTTC
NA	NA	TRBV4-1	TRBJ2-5	CASSQALPGTQRETQYF	TGCGCCAGCAGCCAAGCCCTACCGGGGACCCAGCGAGAGACCCAGTACTTC